These 8 T cell receptor beta chains originate from one sample sequenced in a study of Ad26.COV2.S vaccination and SARS-CoV-2 variants. The sample's treatment: some 20 received Ad26.COV2.S at low or high dose, single or two shots; roughly five received placebo; per-sample allocation not given. Sampling happened 63 days after the first vaccine or placebo injection. Here immunoSEQ multiplex PCR was the method, and the copy in TCRdb shows in-frame clones only, minus some. The top ten hold around 6.4% of the sample, which has about 350,000 clones, 88% seen once. Sample: peripheral blood, taken in a trial of Ad26.COV2.S vaccine versus placebo. Every receptor here comes from a person aged 18-60 years who received the Ad26.COV2.S COVID-19 vaccine or a placebo.

The rearrangement uses TRBV27 and TRBJ2-7; 11 positions match TRBD2. The CDR3 spans 15 residues. J gave up 6 bases and V 8 bases, and 12 bases lay outside the gene matches. Germline CDR1 reads MNHEY; CDR2 reads SMNVEV (reference sequence). CDR3 residues: CASEIAGGLGGEQYF. The CDR3 region has the DNA TGTGCCAGCGAGATAGCGGGAGGGCTTGGGGGCGAGCAGTACTTC.

The chain uses TRBV2 and TRBJ2-2, with 16 bases fitting TRBD2. The CDR3 contains 18 residues. Germline lookup yields CDR1 SNHLY and CDR2 FYNNEI. V gave up 4 bases and J gave up 7 bases; unmatched junction bases: 9. CDR3 protein: CASSAGTSGRAAGGELFF. CDR3 sequence (DNA): TGTGCCAGCAGTGCCGGGACTAGCGGGAGGGCCGCTGGCGGGGAGCTGTTTTTT.

This clone was picked up a small number of times. V usage is TRBV7-3 and J usage is TRBJ1-1; D is perhaps TRBD1 (6 bases). V shed 4 bases and J shed 4 bases, with 22 bases lying between them. From germline, CDR1 is SGHTA and CDR2 FQGTGA. This CDR3 comprises 17 residues. CDR3 sequence reads: CASSSYGPGQLSTEAFF. CDR3 nucleotides: TGTGCCAGCAGCTCCTATGGTCCGGGACAATTGTCCACTGAAGCTTTCTTT.

The CDR3 DNA reads as TGTGCCAGCAGCTTAGGGGGGAATATTGAAGCTTTCTTT. Its protein is CASSLGGNIEAFF. The chain links TRBV7-9 to TRBJ1-1; possibly TRBD1 for D (5 bases). Trimming removed 1 base at V and 7 bases at J, with 10 bases between. The germline CDR1 and CDR2 sequences are SEHNR and FQNEAQ (reference sequence). The CDR3 runs 13 residues.

The chain carries TRBV24-1 and TRBJ2-1, with a weak D call TRBD2 (6 bases). Trimming pared 3 bases from V and 6 bases from J, leaving 11 bases between. CDR3 length: 14 amino acids. Germline CDR1 KGHDR, CDR2 SFDVKD. CDR3 amino acids: CATSDPVTSNEQFF. In DNA form, the CDR3 reads TGTGCCACCAGTGATCCCGTGACTAGCAATGAGCAGTTCTTC.

This clone has only one observation. The rearrangement links TRBV7-9 to TRBJ1-1, with a possible D match to TRBD1 (6 bases). The CDR3 covers 18 residues. Trimming took 0 bases from V and 0 from J, leaving 17 bases between them. Per the germline V gene, CDR1 is SEHNR and CDR2 is FQNEAQ (reference sequence). CDR3 in amino acids: CASSLASGASSMNTEAFF. The CDR3 bases are TGTGCCAGCAGCTTAGCTTCAGGGGCTAGTTCAATGAACACTGAAGCTTTCTTT.

This chain uses TRBV4-2 with TRBJ2-7; 13 bases match TRBD2. The junction had 9 bases not matched to a gene; V was cut back by 3 bases and J by 4 bases. This CDR3 region has 17 residues. Germline V gene lookup returns CDR1 LGHNA and CDR2 YNFKEQ. The CDR3 protein is CASSQHPGLAGRYEQYF. The CDR3, as DNA: TGTGCCAGCAGCCAGCACCCGGGACTAGCGGGAAGATACGAGCAGTACTTC.

V usage is TRBV7-3 and J usage is TRBJ2-1; 8 nucleotides line up with TRBD2. Looked up from germline, CDR1 is SGHTA and CDR2 is FQGTGA. The CDR3 totals 15 residues. V trimming: 3 bases; J trimming: 7 bases; junction bases outside the gene matches: 8. CDR3 residues: CASSLSSGSGNEQFF. The CDR3 DNA sequence: TGTGCCAGCAGCTTGAGCAGCGGGAGCGGAAATGAGCAGTTCTTC.